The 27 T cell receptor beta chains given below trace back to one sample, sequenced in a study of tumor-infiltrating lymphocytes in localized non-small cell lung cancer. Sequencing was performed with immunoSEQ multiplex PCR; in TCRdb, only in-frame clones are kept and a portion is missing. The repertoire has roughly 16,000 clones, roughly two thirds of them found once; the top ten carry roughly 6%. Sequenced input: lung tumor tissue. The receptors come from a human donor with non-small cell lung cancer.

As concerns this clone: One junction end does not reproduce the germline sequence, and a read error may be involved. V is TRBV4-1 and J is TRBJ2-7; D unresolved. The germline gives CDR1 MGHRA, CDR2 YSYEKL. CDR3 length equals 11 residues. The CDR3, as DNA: TGTGCCAGCAGCTTGGCGTACGAGCAGTACTTC. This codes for CASSLAYEQYF.

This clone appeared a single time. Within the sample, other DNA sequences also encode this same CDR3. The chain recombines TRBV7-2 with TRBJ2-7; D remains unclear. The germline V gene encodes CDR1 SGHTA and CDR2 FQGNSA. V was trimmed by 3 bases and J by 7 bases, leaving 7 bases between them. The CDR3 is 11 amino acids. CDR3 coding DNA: TGTGCCAGCAGCTTTCTGGGGGAGCAGTACTTC. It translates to CASSFLGEQYF.

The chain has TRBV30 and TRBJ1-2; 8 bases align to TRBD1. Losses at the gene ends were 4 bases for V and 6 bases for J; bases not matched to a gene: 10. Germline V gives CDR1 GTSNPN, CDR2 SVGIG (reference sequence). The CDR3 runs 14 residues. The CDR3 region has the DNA TGTGCCTGGAACCAGGAGGGACAGGATCATGGCTACACCTTC. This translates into CAWNQEGQDHGYTF.

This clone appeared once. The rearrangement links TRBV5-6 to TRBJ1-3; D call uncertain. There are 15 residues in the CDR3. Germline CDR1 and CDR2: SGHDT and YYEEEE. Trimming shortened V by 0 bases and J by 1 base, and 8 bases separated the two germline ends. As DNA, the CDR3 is TGTGCCAGCAGCTTGGCAGCAGTTTCTGGAAACACCATATATTTT. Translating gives CASSLAAVSGNTIYF.

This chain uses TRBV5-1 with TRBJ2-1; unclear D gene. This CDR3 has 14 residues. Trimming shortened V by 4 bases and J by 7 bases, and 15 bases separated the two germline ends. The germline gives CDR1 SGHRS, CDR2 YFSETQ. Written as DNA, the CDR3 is TGCGCCAGCAGCCCGGACCTTACTCTTAATGAGCAGTTCTTC. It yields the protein CASSPDLTLNEQFF.

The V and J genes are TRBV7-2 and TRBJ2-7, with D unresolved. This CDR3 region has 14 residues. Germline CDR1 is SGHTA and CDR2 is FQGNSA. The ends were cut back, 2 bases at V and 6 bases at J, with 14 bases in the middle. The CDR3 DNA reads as TGTGCCAGCAGCTTAATGCCCAATAGTGGCGAGCAGTACTTC. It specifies CASSLMPNSGEQYF.

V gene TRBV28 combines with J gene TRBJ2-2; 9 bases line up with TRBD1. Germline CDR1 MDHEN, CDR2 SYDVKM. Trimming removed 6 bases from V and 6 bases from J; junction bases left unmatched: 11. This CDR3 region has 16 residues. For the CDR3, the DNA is TGTGCCAGCAGCCAGCCGGGACAGGGTAGCGCCGGGGAGCTGTTTTTT. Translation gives CASSQPGQGSAGELFF.

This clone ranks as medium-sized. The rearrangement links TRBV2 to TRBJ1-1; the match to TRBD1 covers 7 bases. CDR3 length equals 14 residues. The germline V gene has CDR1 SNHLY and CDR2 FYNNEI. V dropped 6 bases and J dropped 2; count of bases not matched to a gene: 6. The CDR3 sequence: CASRGTDFNTEAFF. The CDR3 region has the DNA TGTGCCAGCAGGGGGACAGATTTTAACACTGAAGCTTTCTTT. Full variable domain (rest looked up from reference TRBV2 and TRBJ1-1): EPEVTQTPSHQVTQMGQEVILRCVPISNHLYFYWYRQILGQKVEFLVSFYNNEISEKSEIFDDQFSVERPDGSNFTLKIRSTKLEDSAMYFCASRGTDFNTEAFFGQGTRLTVV.

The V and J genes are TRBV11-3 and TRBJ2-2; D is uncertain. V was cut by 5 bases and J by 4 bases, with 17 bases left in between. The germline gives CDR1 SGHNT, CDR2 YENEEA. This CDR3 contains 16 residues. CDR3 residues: CASSLLGPRSTGELFF. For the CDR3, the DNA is TGTGCCAGCAGCCTCCTTGGGCCAAGGAGCACCGGGGAGCTGTTTTTT.

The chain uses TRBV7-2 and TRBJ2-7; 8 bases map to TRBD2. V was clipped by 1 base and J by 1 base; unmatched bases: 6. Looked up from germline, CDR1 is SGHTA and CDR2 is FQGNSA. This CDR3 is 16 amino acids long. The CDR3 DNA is TGTGCCAGCAGCTTAGAAGGACTAGCATTTTCCTACGAGCAGTACTTC. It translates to CASSLEGLAFSYEQYF. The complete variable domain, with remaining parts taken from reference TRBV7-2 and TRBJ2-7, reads GAGVSQSPSNKVTEKGKDVELRCDPISGHTALYWYRQSLGQGLEFLIYFQGNSAPDKSGLPSDRFSAERTGGSVSTLTIQRTQQEDSAVYLCASSLEGLAFSYEQYFGPGTRLTVT.

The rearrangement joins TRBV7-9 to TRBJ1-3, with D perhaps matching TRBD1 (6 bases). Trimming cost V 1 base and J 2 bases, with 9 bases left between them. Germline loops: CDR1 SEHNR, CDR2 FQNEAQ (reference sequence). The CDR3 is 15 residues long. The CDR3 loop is CASSLVQGPGNTIYF. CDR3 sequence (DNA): TGTGCCAGCAGCTTAGTACAGGGTCCTGGAAACACCATATATTTT. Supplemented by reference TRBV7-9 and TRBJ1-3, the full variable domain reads DTGVSQNPRHKITKRGQNVTFRCDPISEHNRLYWYRQTLGQGPEFLTYFQNEAQLEKSRLLSDRFSAERPKGSFSTLEIQRTEQGDSAMYLCASSLVQGPGNTIYFGEGSWLTVV.

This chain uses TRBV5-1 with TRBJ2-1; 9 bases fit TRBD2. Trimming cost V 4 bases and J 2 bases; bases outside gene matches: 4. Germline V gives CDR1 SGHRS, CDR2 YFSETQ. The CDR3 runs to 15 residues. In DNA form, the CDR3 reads TGCGCCAGCAGCGTGGGACTAGCCCCCTACAATGAGCAGTTCTTC. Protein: CASSVGLAPYNEQFF. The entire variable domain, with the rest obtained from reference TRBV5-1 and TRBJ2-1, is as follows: KAGVTQTPRYLIKTRGQQVTLSCSPISGHRSVSWYQQTPGQGLQFLFEYFSETQRNKGNFPGRFSGRQFSNSRSEMNVSTLELGDSALYLCASSVGLAPYNEQFFGPGTRLTVL.

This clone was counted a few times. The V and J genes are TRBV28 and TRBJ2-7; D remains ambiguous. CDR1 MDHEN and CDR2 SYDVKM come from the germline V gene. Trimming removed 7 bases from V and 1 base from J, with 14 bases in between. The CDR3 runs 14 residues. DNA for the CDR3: TGTGCCAGCACCGCCTTGGTAGCTTCCTACGAGCAGTACTTC. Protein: CASTALVASYEQYF.

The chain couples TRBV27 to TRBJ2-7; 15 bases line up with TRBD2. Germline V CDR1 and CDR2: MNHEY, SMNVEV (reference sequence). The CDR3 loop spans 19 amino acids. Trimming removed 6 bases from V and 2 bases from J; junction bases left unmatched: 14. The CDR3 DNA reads TGTGCCAGCAGCCTATCCACCGGGACTAGCGGGAGGATCGCCTACGAGCAGTACTTC. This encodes CASSLSTGTSGRIAYEQYF.

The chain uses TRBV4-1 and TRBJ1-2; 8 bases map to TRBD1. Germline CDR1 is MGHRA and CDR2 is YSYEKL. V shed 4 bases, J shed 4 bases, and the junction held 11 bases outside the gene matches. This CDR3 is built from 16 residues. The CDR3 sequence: CASSRTAGGYGYGYTF. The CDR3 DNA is TGCGCCAGCAGCCGCACAGCAGGGGGCTATGGCTATGGCTACACCTTC.

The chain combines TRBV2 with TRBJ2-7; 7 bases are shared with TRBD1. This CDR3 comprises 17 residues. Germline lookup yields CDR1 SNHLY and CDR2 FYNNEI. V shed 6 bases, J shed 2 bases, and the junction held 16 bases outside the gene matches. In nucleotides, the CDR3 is TGTGCCAGCAGAGAGGGACAGCTCAACCAATACGCCTACGAGCAGTACTTC. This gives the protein CASREGQLNQYAYEQYF.

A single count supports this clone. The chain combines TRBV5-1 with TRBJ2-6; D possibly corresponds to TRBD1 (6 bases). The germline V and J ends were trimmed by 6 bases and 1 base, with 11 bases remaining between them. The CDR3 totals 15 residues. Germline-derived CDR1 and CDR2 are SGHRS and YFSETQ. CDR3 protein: CASTRTASGANVLTF. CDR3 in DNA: TGCGCCAGCACCCGGACAGCTTCTGGGGCCAACGTCCTGACTTTC.

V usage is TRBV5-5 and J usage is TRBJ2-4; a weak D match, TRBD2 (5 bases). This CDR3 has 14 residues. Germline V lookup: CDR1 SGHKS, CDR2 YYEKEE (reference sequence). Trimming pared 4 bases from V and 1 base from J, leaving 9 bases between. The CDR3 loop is CASSPPGAKNIQYF. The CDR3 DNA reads TGTGCCAGCAGCCCCCCGGGGGCCAAAAACATTCAGTACTTC.

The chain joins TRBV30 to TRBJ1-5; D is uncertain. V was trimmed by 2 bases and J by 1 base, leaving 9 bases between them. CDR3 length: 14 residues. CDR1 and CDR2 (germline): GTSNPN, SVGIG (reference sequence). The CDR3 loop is CAWSPGLSNQPQHF. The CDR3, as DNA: TGTGCCTGGAGTCCCGGGTTGAGCAATCAGCCCCAGCATTTT. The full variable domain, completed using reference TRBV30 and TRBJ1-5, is SQTIHQWPATLVQPVGSPLSLECTVEGTSNPNLYWYRQAAGRGLQLLFYSVGIGQISSEVPQNLSASRPQDRQFILSSKKLLLSDSGFYLCAWSPGLSNQPQHFGDGTRLSIL.

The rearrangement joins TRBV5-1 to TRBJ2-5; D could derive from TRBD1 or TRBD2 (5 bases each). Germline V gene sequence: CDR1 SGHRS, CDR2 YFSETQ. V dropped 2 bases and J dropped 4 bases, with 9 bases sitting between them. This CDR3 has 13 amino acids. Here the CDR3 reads CASSFLGGETQYF. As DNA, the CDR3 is TGCGCCAGCAGCTTCCTTGGGGGAGAGACCCAGTACTTC.

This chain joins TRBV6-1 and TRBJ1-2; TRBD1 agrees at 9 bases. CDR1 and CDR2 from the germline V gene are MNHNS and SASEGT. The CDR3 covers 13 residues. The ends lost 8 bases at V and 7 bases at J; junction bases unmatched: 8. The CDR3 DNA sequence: TGTGCCAGCGCCGCACAGGGGGCTAGTGGCTACACCTTC. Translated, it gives CASAAQGASGYTF.

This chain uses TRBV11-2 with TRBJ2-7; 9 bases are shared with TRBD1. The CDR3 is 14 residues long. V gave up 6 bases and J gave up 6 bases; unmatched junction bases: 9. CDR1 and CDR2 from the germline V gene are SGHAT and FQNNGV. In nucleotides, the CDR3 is TGTGCCAGCAGTTCCGGGACAGGGATGCTCGAGCAGTACTTC. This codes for CASSSGTGMLEQYF.

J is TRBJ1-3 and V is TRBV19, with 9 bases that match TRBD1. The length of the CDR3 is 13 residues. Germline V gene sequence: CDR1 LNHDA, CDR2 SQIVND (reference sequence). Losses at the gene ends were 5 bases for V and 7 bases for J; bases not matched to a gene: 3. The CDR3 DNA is TGTGCCAGTAGTCCCGGACAGGGGAACACCATATATTTT. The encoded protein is CASSPGQGNTIYF.

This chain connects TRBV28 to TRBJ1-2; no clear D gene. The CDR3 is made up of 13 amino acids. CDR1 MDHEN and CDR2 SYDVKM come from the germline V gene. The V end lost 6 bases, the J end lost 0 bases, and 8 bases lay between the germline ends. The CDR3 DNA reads TGTGCCAGCAGGGCTGACGCTAACTATGGCTACACCTTC. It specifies CASRADANYGYTF.

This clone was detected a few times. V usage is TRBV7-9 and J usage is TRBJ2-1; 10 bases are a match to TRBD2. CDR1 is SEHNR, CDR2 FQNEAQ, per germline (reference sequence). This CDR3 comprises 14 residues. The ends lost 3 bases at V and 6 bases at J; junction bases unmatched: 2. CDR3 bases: TGTGCCAGCAGCTTCGGGACTAGCGTCAATGAGCAGTTCTTC. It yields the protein CASSFGTSVNEQFF.

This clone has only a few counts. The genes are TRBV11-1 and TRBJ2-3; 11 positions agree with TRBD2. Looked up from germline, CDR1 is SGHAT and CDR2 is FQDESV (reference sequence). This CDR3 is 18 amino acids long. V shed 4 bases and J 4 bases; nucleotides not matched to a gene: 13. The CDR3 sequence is CASSSKGPGLAASDTQYF. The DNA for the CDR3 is TGTGCCAGCAGCTCAAAGGGACCGGGACTAGCGGCCTCAGATACGCAGTATTTT. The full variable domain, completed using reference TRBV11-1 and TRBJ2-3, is EAEVAQSPRYKITEKSQAVAFWCDPISGHATLYWYRQILGQGPELLVQFQDESVVDDSQLPKDRFSAERLKGVDSTLKIQPAELGDSAMYLCASSSKGPGLAASDTQYFGPGTRLTVL.

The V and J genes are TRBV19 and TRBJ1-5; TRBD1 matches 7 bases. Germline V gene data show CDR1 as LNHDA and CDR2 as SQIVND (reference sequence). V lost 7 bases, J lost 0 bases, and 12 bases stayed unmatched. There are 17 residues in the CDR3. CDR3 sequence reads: CASMTGGGQASNQPQHF. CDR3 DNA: TGTGCCAGTATGACCGGGGGAGGACAGGCTAGCAATCAGCCCCAGCATTTT.